This T cell receptor (beta chain) was found in a study of blood T cell repertoires in COVID-19. Study in general: T cells, B-cell-depleted T cells, or PBMCs supplied cDNA or gDNA.

This clone was detected only once. Trimming cost V 3 bases and J 5 bases; bases outside gene matches: 6. The CDR3 spans 15 residues. Germline V CDR1 and CDR2: SGDLS, YYNGEE. The method was immunoSEQ multiplex PCR; TCRdb's version includes in-frame clones alone and lacks a portion of them. Altogether under 200,000 clones are present, around 80% being singletons, with the ten largest covering roughly 6.4%. The sequenced material came from peripheral blood. The source is a man between 60 and 75 years old with acute or convalescent COVID-19. This chain connects TRBV9 to TRBJ2-3; 10 positions match TRBD2. DNA of the CDR3: TGTGCCAGCAGCGCTCTAGCGGGAGTTTTAGATACGCAGTATTTT. This codes for CASSALAGVLDTQYF.